This T cell receptor (beta chain) was retrieved from a study of CD8 T cells in ankylosing spondylitis. Trimming stripped 5 bases from V and 0 bases from J, with 10 bases between. This CDR3 is 14 amino acids long. In germline, CDR1 is MNHEY, CDR2 SMNVEV (reference sequence). About this clonotype itself: Its specificity is unknown.

Regarding the study as a whole: Disease-linked clones displayed a CD8+ phenotype and appeared relatively rarely in peripheral blood. Existing reports had already noted some motif variants in reactive arthritis synovial fluid and blood. Blood from ankylosing spondylitis patients appeared to carry a characteristic roughly eight-variant TCR beta motif.

By quantitative 5'-RACE with molecular barcodes, the TCR beta libraries were made. Using its own MiXCR run on the 5' RACE reads, TCRdb lists one record per CDR3 protein. Among some 130,000 distinct CDR3 sequences listed, over 15% were seen once. V gene TRBV27 combines with J gene TRBJ1-1, with D possibly matching TRBD1 (5 bases). The sequence derives from a male donor with ankylosing spondylitis. The sample was blood, either unsorted or a sorted T cell fraction (not recorded which). CDR3 in amino acids: CASSRQRMNTEAFF. DNA for the CDR3: TGTGCCAGCAGTAGACAGAGGATGAACACTGAAGCTTTCTTT.